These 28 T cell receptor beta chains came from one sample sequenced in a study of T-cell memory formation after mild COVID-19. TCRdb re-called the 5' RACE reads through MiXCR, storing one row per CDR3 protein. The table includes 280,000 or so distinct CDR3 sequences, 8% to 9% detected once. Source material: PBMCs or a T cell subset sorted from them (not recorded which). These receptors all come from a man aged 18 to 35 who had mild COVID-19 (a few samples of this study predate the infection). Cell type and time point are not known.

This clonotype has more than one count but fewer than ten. The CDR3 nucleotides are TGTGCCAGCAGCCAGGGGGGAATTCAGCCCCAGCATTTT. Translating gives CASSQGGIQPQHF. V usage is TRBV3-1 and J usage is TRBJ1-5; TRBD1 is a possible D gene (5 bases). Germline V gives CDR1 LGHDT, CDR2 YNNKEL (reference sequence). This CDR3 is 13 amino acids long. Between the trimmed V and J ends, which lost 3 bases and 6 bases, there was a span of 9 bases.

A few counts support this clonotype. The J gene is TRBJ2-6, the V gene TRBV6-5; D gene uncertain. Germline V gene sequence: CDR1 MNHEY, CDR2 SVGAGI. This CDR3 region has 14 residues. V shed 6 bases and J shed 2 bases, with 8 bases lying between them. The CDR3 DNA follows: TGTGCCAGCAGGCAGATAGCTGGGGCCAACGTCCTGACTTTC. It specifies CASRQIAGANVLTF.

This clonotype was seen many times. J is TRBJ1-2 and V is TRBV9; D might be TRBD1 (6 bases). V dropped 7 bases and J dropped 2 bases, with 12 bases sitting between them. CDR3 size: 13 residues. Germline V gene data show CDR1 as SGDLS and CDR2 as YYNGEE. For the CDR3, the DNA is TGTGCCAGCGGCCACAGGGAGAACTATGGCTACACCTTC. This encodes CASGHRENYGYTF.

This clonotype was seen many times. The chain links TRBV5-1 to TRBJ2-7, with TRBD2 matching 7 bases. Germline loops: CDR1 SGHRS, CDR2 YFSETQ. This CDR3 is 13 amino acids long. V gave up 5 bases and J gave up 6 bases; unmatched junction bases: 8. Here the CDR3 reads CASRPGGAGEQYV. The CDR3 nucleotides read TGCGCCAGCAGACCGGGAGGTGCGGGCGAGCAGTACGTC.

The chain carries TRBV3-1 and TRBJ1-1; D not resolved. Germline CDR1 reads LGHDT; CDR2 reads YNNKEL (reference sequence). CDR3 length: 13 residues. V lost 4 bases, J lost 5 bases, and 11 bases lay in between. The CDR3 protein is CASSPPLGTEAFF. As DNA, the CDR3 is TGTGCCAGCAGCCCGCCCCTCGGGACTGAAGCTTTCTTT.

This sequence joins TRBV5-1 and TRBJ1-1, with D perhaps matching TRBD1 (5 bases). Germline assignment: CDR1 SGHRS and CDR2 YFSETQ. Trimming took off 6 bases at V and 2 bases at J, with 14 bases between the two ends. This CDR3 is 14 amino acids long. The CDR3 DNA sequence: TGCGCCAGCAACGGCGGGGGAGAAAACACTGAAGCTTTCTTT. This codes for CASNGGGENTEAFF.

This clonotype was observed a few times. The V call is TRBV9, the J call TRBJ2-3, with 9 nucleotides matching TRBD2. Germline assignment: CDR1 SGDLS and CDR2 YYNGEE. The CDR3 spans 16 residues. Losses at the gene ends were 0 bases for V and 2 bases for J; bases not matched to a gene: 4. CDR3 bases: TGTGCCAGCAGCGTAGCGAGCGGGGGGTTCACAGATACGCAGTATTTT. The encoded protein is CASSVASGGFTDTQYF.

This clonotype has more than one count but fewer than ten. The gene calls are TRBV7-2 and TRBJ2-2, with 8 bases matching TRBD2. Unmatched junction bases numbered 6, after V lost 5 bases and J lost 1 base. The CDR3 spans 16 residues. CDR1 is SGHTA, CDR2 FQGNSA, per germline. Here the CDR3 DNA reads TGTGCCAGCAGCCCCGGGGGGGCGGGGAACACCGGGGAGCTGTTTTTT. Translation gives CASSPGGAGNTGELFF.

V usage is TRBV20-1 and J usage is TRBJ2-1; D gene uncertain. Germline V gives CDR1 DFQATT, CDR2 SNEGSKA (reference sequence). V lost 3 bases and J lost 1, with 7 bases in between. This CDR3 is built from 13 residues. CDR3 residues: CSASSRSYNEQFF. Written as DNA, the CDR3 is TGCAGTGCTAGTTCCAGGTCCTACAATGAGCAGTTCTTC.

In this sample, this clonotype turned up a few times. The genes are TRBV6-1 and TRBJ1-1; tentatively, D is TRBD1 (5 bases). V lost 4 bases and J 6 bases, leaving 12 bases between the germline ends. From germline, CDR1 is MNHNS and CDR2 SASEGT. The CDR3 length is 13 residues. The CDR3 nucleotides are TGTGCCAGCAGTGGCGGGGGAACTCCTGAAGCTTTCTTT. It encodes CASSGGGTPEAFF.

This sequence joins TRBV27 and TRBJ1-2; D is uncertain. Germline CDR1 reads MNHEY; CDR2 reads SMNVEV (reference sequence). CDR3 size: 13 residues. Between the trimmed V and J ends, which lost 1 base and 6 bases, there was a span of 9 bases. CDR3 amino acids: CASSLWGWDGYTF. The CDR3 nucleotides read TGTGCCAGCAGTTTATGGGGATGGGATGGCTACACCTTC.

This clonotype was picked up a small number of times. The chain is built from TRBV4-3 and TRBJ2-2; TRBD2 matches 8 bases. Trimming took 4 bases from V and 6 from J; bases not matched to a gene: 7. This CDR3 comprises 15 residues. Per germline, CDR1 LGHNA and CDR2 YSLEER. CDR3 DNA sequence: TGCGCCAGCAGCCTGGGACTAGAGTTCTCCGGGGAGCTGTTTTTT. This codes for CASSLGLEFSGELFF.

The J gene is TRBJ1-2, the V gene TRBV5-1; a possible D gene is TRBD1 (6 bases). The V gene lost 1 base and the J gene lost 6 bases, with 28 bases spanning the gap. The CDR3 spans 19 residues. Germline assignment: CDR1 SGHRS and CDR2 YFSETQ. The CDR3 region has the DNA TGCGCCAGCAGCTTGCTTTCAGGGGATGTAGATAAAAGGGCGGATGGCTACACCTTC. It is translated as CASSLLSGDVDKRADGYTF.

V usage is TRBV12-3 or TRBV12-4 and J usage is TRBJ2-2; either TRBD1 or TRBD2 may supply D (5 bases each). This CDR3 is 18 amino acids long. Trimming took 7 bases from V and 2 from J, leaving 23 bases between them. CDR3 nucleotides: TGTGCCAGCACCCAAGGGGCCGGGTGGACTGCCAACACCGGGGAGCTGTTTTTT. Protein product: CASTQGAGWTANTGELFF.

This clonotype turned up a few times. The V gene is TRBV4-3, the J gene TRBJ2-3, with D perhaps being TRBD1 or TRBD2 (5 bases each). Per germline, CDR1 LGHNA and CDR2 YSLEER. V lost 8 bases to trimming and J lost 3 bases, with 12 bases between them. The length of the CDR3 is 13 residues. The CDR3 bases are TGCGCCAGCCGGGGTAGGGGTACAGATACGCAGTATTTT. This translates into CASRGRGTDTQYF.

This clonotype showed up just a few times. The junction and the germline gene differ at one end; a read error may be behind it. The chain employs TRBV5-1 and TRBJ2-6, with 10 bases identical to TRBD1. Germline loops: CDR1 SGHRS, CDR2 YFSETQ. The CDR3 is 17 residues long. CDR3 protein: CASRTGTGVSGANVQTF. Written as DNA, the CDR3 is TGCGCCAGCAGGACCGGGACAGGGGTGTCGGGGGCCAACGTCCAGACTTTC.

DNA for the CDR3: TGTGCCAGCAGCCAAGCAGGATCCTATGGCTACACCTTC. Translated: CASSQAGSYGYTF. V is TRBV14 and J is TRBJ1-2; D ambiguous. Germline V CDR1 and CDR2: SGHDN, FVKESK. The CDR3 is made up of 13 amino acids. Trimming removed 1 base at V and 4 bases at J, with 7 bases between.

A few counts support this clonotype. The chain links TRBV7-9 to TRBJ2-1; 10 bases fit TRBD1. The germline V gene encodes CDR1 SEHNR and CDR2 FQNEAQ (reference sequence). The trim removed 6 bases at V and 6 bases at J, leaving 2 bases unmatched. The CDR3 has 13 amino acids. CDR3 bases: TGTGCCAGCAGGTGGACAGGGGGCAATGAGCAGTTCTTC. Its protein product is CASRWTGGNEQFF.

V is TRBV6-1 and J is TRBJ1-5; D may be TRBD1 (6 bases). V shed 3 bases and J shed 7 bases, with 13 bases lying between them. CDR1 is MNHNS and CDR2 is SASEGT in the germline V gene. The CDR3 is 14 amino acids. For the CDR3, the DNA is TGTGCCAGCAGTGAGGGGGGGCAGGAGCAGCCCCAGCATTTT. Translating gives CASSEGGQEQPQHF.

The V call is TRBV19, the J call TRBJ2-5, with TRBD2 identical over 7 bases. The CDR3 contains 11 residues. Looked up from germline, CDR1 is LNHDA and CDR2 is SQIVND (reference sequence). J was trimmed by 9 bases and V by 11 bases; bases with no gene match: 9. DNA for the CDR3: TGTGCCTCCGGGGAGGGGCAGGCCCAGTACTTC. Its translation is CASGEGQAQYF.

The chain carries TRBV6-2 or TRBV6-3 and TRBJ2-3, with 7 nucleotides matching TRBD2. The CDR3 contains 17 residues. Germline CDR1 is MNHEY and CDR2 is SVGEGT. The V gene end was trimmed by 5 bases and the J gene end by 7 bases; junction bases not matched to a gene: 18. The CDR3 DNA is TGTGCCAGCAGTCCAATCGAAGCGCGGGGGACCCGGTATACGCAGTATTTT. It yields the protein CASSPIEARGTRYTQYF.

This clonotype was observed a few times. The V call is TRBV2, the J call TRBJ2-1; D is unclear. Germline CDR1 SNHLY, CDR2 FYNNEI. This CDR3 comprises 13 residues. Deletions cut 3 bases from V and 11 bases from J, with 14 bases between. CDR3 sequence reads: CASSDVPGFKQFF. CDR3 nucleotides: TGTGCCAGCAGTGACGTCCCCGGGTTTAAGCAGTTCTTC.

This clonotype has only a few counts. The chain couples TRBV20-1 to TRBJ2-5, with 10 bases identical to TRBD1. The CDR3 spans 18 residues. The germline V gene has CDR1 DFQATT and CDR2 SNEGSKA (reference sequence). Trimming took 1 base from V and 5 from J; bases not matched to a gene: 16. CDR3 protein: CSARGHRDRGSGWETQYF. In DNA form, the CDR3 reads TGCAGTGCTAGAGGACACCGGGACAGGGGATCTGGGTGGGAGACCCAGTACTTC.

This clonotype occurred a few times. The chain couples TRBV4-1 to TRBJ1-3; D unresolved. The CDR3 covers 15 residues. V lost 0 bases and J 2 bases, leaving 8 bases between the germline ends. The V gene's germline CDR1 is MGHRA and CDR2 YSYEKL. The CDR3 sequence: CASSQDKTPGNTIYF. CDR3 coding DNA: TGCGCCAGCAGCCAAGATAAGACTCCTGGAAACACCATATATTTT.

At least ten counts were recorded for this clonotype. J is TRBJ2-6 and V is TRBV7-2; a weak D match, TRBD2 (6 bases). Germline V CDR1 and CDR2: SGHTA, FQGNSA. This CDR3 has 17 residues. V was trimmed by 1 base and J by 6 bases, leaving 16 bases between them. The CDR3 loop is CASSLGGDWETANVLTF. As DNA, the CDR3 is TGTGCCAGCAGCTTAGGTGGGGACTGGGAAACGGCCAACGTCCTGACTTTC.

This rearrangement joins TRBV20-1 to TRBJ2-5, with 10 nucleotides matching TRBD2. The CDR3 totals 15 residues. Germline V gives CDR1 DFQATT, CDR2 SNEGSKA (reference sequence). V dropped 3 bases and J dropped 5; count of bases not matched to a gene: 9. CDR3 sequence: CSASIQRGGRETQYF. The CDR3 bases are TGCAGTGCTAGTATTCAGCGGGGGGGCCGCGAGACCCAGTACTTC.

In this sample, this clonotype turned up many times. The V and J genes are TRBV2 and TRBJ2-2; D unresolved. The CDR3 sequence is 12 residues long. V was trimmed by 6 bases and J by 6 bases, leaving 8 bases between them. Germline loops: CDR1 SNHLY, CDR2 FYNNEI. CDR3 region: CASSLGPGELFF. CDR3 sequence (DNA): TGTGCCAGCAGCTTAGGTCCCGGGGAGCTGTTTTTT.

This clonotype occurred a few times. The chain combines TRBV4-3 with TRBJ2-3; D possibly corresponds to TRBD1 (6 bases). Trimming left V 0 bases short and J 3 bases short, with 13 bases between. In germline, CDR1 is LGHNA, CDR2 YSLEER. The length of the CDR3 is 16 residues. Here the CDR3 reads CASSQDIGGGTDTQYF. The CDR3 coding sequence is TGCGCCAGCAGCCAAGATATAGGGGGTGGAACAGATACGCAGTATTTT.